This T cell receptor beta chain was captured by sequencing in a study of identical twins. Study-level points and caveats: Without tracking the same donors, conclusions rested on cross-sectional statistical analysis. Memory repertoires showed no such pattern, whereas abundant cord blood beta clonotypes carried fewer insertions. Monozygotic twins shared more out-of-frame TCR alpha than recombination models predicted.

In regard to this clonotype: Its antigen is currently unknown. This sequence may be a read error, since a much larger clone differs from it by one base.

CDR3 size: 11 residues. Germline lookup yields CDR1 SNHLY and CDR2 FYNNEI. Trimming stripped 7 bases from V and 2 bases from J, with 4 bases between. A universal primer binding site was introduced by template switching. The final cDNA contained unique molecular identifiers. One entry per CDR3 protein results from TCRdb running MiXCR on the 5' RACE reads. Among under 300,000 distinct CDR3 sequences, approximately 11% were seen once, and the ten largest hold about 3.9%. Another study also made use of these data, one on yellow fever vaccine responses in identical twins.

The chain recombines TRBV2 with TRBJ2-3; D is undetermined. The TCR sequence derives from a woman aged 18-35 years in good health. Material: memory (CD45RO+) T cells sorted from blood. The CDR3 sequence is CASTPTDTQYF. The CDR3 nucleotides are TGTGCCAGCACCCCCACAGATACGCAGTATTTT.